This TCR beta chain comes out of a study of cytomegalovirus exposure and HLA in healthy donors. Broader study findings: An assumption of roughly uniform sequencing depth across donors underlay the presence/absence analyses. About 87% or about 30% of the time was how often most TCR beta V segments were productive, according to an earlier analysis.

The PCR was carried out with 60 Vbeta primers and 13 Jbeta primers. Repertoires were generated with immunoSEQ multiplex PCR, while TCRdb's copy carries only in-frame clones and drops some. Among 100,000 to 150,000 clones listed, 75% to 85% were seen once. As for the donors, each was a healthy bone marrow donor. Worth noting for this clone: Antigen specificity is unknown.

The sample taken for sequencing was PBMCs. This TCR was recovered from a man aged 40-55 years in good health and CMV-seronegative.

The CDR3 here is CSVQGASGRVRESYNEQFF. CDR3 DNA: TGCAGCGTTCAAGGGGCTAGCGGGAGGGTCCGTGAGTCCTACAATGAGCAGTTCTTC. The chain combines TRBV29-1 with TRBJ2-1; 12 nucleotides agree with TRBD2. CDR3 length: 19 residues. CDR1 is SQVTM, CDR2 ANQGSEA, per germline. Germline trimming cut 5 bases from V and 1 base from J; bases unmatched to any gene: 15.